Sequencing of this T cell receptor beta chain was carried out in a study of blood T cell repertoires in COVID-19. Generated by immunoSEQ multiplex PCR, the TCRdb table keeps only in-frame clones and is missing some. The repertoire holds about 44,000 clones, with approximately 94% as singletons. Unmatched junction bases numbered 10, after V lost 2 bases and J lost 5 bases. Germline lookup yields CDR1 SGHRS and CDR2 YFSETQ. CDR3 length equals 15 residues. V and J are TRBV5-1 and TRBJ2-7, with TRBD2 matching over 7 bases. Sequencing used peripheral blood. This receptor was taken from a man between 45 and 60 years old with COVID-19, enrolled during active disease. CDR3 in amino acids: CASSFEAGVRHEQYF. In nucleotides, the CDR3 is TGCGCCAGCAGCTTCGAGGCGGGAGTTCGCCACGAGCAGTACTTC.